This T cell receptor (beta chain) was sequenced during a study of shared clonotypes between healthy human individuals (dated by TCRdb to about 2020). Background on the whole study: The cohort included a few men and a couple of women between 18 and 49 years of age. For each donor, CD4 naive and CD4 memory were each given three plates, CD8 naive was given two plates, and CD8 memory was given one plate. Per donor, leukapheresis produced somewhere between about 0.85 and 9.5 billion PBMCs. The study deeply sequenced blood TCR repertoires of about five healthy adults to estimate repertoire size and the extent of clonotype sharing between individuals. Different laboratories and diverse techniques were used to prepare libraries and sequence TCR repertoires, to increase sequencing depth and limit assay-specific biases.

Counted from cysteine to phenylalanine, this CDR3 has 15 amino acids. This entry keeps only the CDR3 DNA: 45 bases, framed from base 1. Based on the germline V gene, the CDR1 and CDR2 sequences are MGHRA and YSYEKL. The junction shows trimming of 1 base on V and 4 bases on J, plus 13 bases between the germline ends. Using the deep immunoSEQ assay, multiplex PCR amplified TCR CDR3 regions from genomic DNA. Genomic DNA extracted from each cell subset was distributed evenly over all wells of several immunoSEQ 96-well plates, and each plate served as one replicate. Each replicate PCR for sorted subsets received roughly 200 ng genomic DNA, equal to roughly 30,000 T cell genomes. Purified libraries were measured with a Qubit 3.0 fluorometer, size-checked on a Bioanalyzer 2100, and measured again with the KAPA Library Quantification kit. Every immunoSEQ 96-well plate was sequenced on a separate single-read 150-cycle Illumina NextSeq 550 flow cell. As for the original processing: The immunoSEQ output contained only junctional sequences without quality scores, so filtering could not match that applied to full-length reads. Sequences were annotated with PyIR, a Python wrapper for IgBLAST v1.9, and V/J genes and CDR3 were assigned using IMGT germline references. Any read was removed if the V/J assignment was weak (E-value above 1e-6), the CDR3 was missing, or the read contained stop codons, out-of-frame junctions, or ambiguous translated residues. V3J clonotypes were defined by identical inferred V gene, J gene, and CDR3 amino acid sequence. Percentage overlap between repertoires was computed as shared unique clonotypes divided by the size of the smaller repertoire. Three approaches were used to assess repertoire richness: RTK rarefaction, the Chao1 estimator, and Recon v2.1 estimates of unobserved clonotypes. For all TCRbeta clonotypes obtained by the gDNA method from several donors, generation probabilities were computed with OLGA. Here the immuneACCESS table is served through TCRdb, limited to in-frame sequences with V and J called. Missing clones are a known gap in these copies; in checked studies unresolved V genes cover under half, and the rest lacks a known reason. Clone size and the V and J calls come from that table; the DNA yielded D and trimming. This sample gives some 980,000 clones in total; about 80% of them show up just once. The leading ten clones occupy approximately 1.5% of the sample.

Here is what the overall study found, with its caveats: Incomplete sequencing was indicated by rarefaction of sorted-subset datasets, despite the large sequencing depth. Because the study included only a small number of donors, the genetic and exposure-history diversity represented was limited. Sampling was limited to blood, and TCR repertoires in tissue likely differ from TCR repertoires in blood. Pairwise subsampling led to the expectation that sequencing depth would affect the degree of clonotype sharing among donors. Compared with non-shared clonotypes, the clonotypes found in all four sorted-subset donors had higher generation probabilities. Sharing across several donors was observed for about 4.8% of naive CD4, 3% to 3.5% of naive CD8, about 2.3% of memory CD4, and around 0.4% of memory CD8 clonotypes. Estimated clonotype richness was generally larger for naive than for memory subsets.

About this clone: Its antigen is still unknown. Base-call qualities are not available, and no considerably larger clone is one nucleotide away.

Healthy HIV-negative adults with no recently reported acute infections or vaccinations were included as donors. Every donor was a Caucasian adult living in Nashville, Tennessee, USA. CD4+ T cells were enriched by magnetic negative selection, after which naive cells were positively selected on CD45RA and the negative fraction was taken as the memory subset. Blood was obtained by leukapheresis, after which PBMCs were separated by Ficoll-Histopaque density gradient centrifugation and cryopreserved in liquid nitrogen vapor phase. Analytical flow cytometry was used to check the purity and quantity of each magnetically sorted T cell population. Each sorted fraction had its genomic DNA isolated and then quantified by UV absorbance on a Nanodrop 2000c.

Sequenced material: memory CD4+ T cells sorted from blood. The sample's cell subset or site label, decoded: CD45RA-negative fraction. In this chain, TRBV4-1 is recombined with TRBJ1-2, with no D gene named confidently. The source is a man aged 18-30 years in good health. The DNA sequence follows: TGCGCCAGCAGCCAAGTCCCCCCCGATCCCTATGGCTACACCTTC. Translated, this is CASSQVPPDPYGYTF.